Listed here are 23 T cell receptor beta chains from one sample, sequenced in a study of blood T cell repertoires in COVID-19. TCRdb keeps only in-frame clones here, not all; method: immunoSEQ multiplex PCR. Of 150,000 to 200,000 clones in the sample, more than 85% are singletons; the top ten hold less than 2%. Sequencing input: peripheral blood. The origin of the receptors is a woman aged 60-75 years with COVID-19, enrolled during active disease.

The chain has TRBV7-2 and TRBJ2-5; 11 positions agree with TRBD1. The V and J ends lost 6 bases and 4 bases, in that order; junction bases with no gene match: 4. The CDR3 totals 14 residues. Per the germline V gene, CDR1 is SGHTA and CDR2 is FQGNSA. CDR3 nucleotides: TGTGCCAGCAGTAGGACAGGGGGCGGAGAGACCCAGTACTTC. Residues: CASSRTGGGETQYF.

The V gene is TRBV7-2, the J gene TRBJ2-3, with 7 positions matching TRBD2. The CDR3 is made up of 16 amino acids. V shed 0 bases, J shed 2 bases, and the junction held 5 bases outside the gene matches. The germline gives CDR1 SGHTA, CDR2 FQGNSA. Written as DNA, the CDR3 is TGTGCCAGCAGCTTAGCGGGGGGGGAGTACACAGATACGCAGTATTTT. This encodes CASSLAGGEYTDTQYF.

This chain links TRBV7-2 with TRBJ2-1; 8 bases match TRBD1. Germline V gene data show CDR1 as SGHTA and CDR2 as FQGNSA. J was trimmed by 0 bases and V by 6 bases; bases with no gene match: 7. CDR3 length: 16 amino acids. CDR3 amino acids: CASRPMTGASYNEQFF. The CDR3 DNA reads TGTGCCAGCAGGCCCATGACAGGGGCCTCCTACAATGAGCAGTTCTTC.

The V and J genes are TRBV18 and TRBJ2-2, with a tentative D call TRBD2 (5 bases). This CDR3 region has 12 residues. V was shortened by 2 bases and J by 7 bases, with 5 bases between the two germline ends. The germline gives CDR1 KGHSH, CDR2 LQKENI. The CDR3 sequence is CASSPGSGELFF. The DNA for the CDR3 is TGTGCCAGCTCACCAGGGAGCGGGGAGCTGTTTTTT.

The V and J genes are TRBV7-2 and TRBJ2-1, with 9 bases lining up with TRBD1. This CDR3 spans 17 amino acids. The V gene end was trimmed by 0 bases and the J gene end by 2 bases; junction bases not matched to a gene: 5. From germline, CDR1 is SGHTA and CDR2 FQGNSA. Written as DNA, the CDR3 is TGTGCCAGCAGCTTAGCCCCGGGACAGGGTCCCTACAATGAGCAGTTCTTC. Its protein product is CASSLAPGQGPYNEQFF.

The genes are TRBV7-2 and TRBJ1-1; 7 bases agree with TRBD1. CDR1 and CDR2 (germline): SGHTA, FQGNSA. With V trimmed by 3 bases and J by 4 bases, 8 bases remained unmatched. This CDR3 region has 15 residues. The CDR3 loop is CASSFPTGIGTEAFF. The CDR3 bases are TGTGCCAGCAGCTTCCCGACAGGGATCGGCACTGAAGCTTTCTTT.

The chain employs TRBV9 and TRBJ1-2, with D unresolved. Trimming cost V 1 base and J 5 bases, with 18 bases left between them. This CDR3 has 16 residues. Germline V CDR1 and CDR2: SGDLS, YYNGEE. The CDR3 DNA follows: TGTGCCAGCAGCGTACGGTCCGGTCGAGGGTCATATGGCTACACCTTC. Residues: CASSVRSGRGSYGYTF.

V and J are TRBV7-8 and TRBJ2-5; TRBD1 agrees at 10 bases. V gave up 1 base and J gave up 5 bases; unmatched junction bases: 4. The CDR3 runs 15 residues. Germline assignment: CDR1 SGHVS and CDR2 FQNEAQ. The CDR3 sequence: CASSLGGTGVETQYF. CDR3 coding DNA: TGTGCCAGCAGCTTAGGAGGGACAGGGGTGGAGACCCAGTACTTC.

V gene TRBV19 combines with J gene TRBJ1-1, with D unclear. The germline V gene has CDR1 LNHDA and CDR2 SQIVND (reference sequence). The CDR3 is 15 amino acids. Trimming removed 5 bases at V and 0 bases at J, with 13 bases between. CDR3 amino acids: CASSQARAMNTEAFF. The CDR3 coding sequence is TGTGCCAGTAGTCAAGCACGCGCTATGAACACTGAAGCTTTCTTT. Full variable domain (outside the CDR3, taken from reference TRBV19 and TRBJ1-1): DGGITQSPKYLFRKEGQNVTLSCEQNLNHDAMYWYRQDPGQGLRLIYYSQIVNDFQKGDIAEGYSVSREKKESFPLTVTSAQKNPTAFYLCASSQARAMNTEAFFGQGTRLTVV.

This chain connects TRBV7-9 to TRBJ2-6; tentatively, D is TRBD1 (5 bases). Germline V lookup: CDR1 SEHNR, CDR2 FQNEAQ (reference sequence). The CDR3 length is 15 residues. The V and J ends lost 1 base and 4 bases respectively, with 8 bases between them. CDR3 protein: CASSLGGRGANVLTF. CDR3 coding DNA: TGTGCCAGCAGCTTAGGGGGCCGCGGGGCCAACGTCCTGACTTTC.

The CDR3 protein is CAISGGDGTTNEKLFF. The CDR3, as DNA: TGTGCCATCAGTGGGGGAGACGGCACAACTAATGAAAAACTGTTTTTT. The chain joins TRBV10-3 to TRBJ1-4; D is uncertain. CDR1 and CDR2 from the germline V gene are ENHRY and SYGVKD. V was pared by 4 bases and J by 0 bases, with 12 bases between. This CDR3 is 16 amino acids long.

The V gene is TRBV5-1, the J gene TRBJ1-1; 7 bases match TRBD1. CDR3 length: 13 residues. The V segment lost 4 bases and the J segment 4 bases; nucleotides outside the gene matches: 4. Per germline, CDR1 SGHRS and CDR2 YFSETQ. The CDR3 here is CASSQQGVTEAFF. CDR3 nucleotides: TGCGCCAGCAGCCAGCAGGGGGTCACTGAAGCTTTCTTT.

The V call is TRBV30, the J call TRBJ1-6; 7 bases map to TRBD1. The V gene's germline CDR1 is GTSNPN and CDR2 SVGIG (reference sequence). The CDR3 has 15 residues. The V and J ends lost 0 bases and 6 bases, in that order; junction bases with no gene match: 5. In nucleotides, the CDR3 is TGTGCCTGGAGTGTACTCGAGGGGGCTAATTCACCCCTCCACTTT. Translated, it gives CAWSVLEGANSPLHF.

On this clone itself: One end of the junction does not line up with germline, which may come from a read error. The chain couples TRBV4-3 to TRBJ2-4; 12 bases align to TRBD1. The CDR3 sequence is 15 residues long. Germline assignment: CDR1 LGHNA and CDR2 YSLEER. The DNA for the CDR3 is TGCGCCAGCAGCCAGGGACAGGGGGCCACAAACATTCAGTACTTC. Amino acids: CASSQGQGATNIQYF.

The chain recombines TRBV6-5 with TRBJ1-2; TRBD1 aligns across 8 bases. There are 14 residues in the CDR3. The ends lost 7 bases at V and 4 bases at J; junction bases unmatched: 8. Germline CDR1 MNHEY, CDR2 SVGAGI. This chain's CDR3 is CASKRQGQGYGYTF. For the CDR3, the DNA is TGTGCCAGCAAAAGACAGGGGCAAGGCTATGGCTACACCTTC.

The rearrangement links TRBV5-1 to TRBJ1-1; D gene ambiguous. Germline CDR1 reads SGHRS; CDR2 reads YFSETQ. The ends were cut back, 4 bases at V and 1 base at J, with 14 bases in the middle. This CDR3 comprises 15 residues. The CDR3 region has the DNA TGCGCCAGCAGCCGTCTTACGACTTCGAACACTGAAGCTTTCTTT. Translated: CASSRLTTSNTEAFF.

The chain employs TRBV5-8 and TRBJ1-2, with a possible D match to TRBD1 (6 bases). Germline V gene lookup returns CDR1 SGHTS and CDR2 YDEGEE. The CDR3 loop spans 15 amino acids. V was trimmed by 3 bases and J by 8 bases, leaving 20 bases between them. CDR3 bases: TGTGCCAGCAGCTCCACATGGGGGCTTCAGAGGGGCTACACCTTC. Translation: CASSSTWGLQRGYTF. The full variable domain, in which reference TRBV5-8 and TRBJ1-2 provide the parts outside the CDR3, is EAGVTQSPTHLIKTRGQQATLRCSPISGHTSVYWYQQALGLGLQFLLWYDEGEERNRGNFPPRFSGRQFPNYSSELNVNALELEDSALYLCASSSTWGLQRGYTFGSGTRLTVV.

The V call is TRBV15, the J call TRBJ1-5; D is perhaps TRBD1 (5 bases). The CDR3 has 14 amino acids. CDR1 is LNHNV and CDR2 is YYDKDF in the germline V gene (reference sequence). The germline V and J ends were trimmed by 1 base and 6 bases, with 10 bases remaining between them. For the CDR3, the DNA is TGTGCCACCAGCAGAGCGTTAGGGGCTCAGCCCCAGCATTTT. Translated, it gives CATSRALGAQPQHF.

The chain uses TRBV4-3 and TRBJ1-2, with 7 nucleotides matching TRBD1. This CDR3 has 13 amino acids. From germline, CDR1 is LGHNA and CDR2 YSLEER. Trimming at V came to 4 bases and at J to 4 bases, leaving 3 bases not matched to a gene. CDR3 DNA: TGCGCCAGCAGCCCCAGGACAGGCTATGGCTACACCTTC. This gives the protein CASSPRTGYGYTF.

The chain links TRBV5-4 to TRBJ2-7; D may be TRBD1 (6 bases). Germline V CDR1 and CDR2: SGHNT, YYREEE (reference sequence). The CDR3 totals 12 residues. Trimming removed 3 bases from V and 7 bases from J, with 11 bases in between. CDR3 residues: CASSSGTSEQYF. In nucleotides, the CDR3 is TGTGCCAGCAGCTCCGGGACAAGTGAGCAGTACTTC. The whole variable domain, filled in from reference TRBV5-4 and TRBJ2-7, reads ETGVTQSPTHLIKTRGQQVTLRCSSQSGHNTVSWYQQALGQGPQFIFQYYREEENGRGNFPPRFSGLQFPNYSSELNVNALELDDSALYLCASSSGTSEQYFGPGTRLTVT.

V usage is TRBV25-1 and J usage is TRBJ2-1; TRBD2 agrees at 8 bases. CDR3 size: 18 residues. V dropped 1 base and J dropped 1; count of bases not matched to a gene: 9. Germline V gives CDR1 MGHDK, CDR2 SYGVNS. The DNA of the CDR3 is TGTGCCAGCAGTGAATTGGCGAGTGCGGGGGGATCCTACAATGAGCAGTTCTTC. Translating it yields CASSELASAGGSYNEQFF.

The CDR3 region is CASSVDGRSNYGYTF. The CDR3 coding sequence is TGTGCCAGCAGCGTAGATGGCAGATCTAACTATGGCTACACCTTC. V and J are TRBV9 and TRBJ1-2; D is uncertain. V lost 0 bases and J 0 bases, leaving 9 bases between the germline ends. This CDR3 region has 15 residues. CDR1 is SGDLS and CDR2 is YYNGEE in the germline V gene.

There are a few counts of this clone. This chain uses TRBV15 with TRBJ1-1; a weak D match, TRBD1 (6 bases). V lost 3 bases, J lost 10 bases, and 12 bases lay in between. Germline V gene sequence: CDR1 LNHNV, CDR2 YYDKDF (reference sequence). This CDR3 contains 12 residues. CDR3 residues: CATSRETGPAFF. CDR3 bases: TGTGCCACCAGCAGGGAAACAGGGCCAGCTTTCTTT.